This T cell receptor (beta chain) appears in the sequencing data of a study of cytomegalovirus exposure and HLA in healthy donors. PCR primers comprised 60 Vbeta and 13 Jbeta primers. In the original processing: In a later analysis, 79 million or so unique TCR beta chains included roughly 11 million shared by two or more donors. Clones were sequenced by immunoSEQ multiplex PCR, and TCRdb holds only the in-frame ones, with some missing. D and trimming were read from the DNA, whereas the V and J calls and clone size are those reported in that table. In the table there are over 100,000 clones, 50% to 80% of which are singletons. Study-wide points: A later analysis showed that HLA-associated TCR beta chains had undergone more clonal expansion than equally common others. The authors enumerated roughly 160 TCR beta chains as linked to cytomegalovirus. There were a few CMV-associated chains whose specificity for CMV antigens was confirmed in vitro.

As to this clone: Antigen specificity is unknown.

This CDR3 has 16 amino acids. Germline trimming cut 5 bases from V and 6 bases from J; bases unmatched to any gene: 11. Germline assignment: CDR1 MNHNY and CDR2 SVGAGI (reference sequence). Sequenced input: PBMCs. The sequence was obtained from a woman aged 35 to 49 in good health and CMV-seropositive. V gene TRBV6-6 combines with J gene TRBJ1-5; 9 nucleotides line up with TRBD1. CDR3 DNA: TGTGCCAGCAGTAGACCGGGACAGGGTTCCTCTCAGCCCCAGCATTTT. Protein: CASSRPGQGSSQPQHF.